The 29 T cell receptor beta chains given below trace back to one sample, sequenced in a study of cytomegalovirus exposure and HLA in healthy donors. PCR was performed using 60 Vbeta and 13 Jbeta primers. Method: immunoSEQ multiplex PCR; TCRdb's copy keeps in-frame clones and lacks some. The sample records about 130,000 clones, around four fifths being singletons. Sequences were obtained from PBMCs. These receptor sequences come from a man aged 25-45 years in good health and CMV-seronegative.

This clone was detected only a few times. CDR3 nucleotides: TGTGCCAGCAGCTGGGACCGGGACTACAAAACCGGGGAGCTGTTTTTT. Its protein is CASSWDRDYKTGELFF. The gene calls are TRBV9 and TRBJ2-2; TRBD2 matches at 7 bases. V dropped 4 bases and J dropped 5; count of bases not matched to a gene: 11. Germline assignment: CDR1 SGDLS and CDR2 YYNGEE. The CDR3 extends over 16 amino acids.

V and J are TRBV10-2 and TRBJ1-4; D perhaps matches TRBD1 (5 bases). V lost 6 bases and J 0 bases, leaving 11 bases between the germline ends. Per the germline V gene, CDR1 is WSHSY and CDR2 is SAAADI. The CDR3 has 15 residues. In DNA, the CDR3 is TGCGCCAGCAGCGCAGACAGTGCAACTAATGAAAAACTGTTTTTT. Translated: CASSADSATNEKLFF.

This sequence joins TRBV9 and TRBJ2-1; a possible D gene is TRBD2 (6 bases). There are 14 residues in the CDR3. V was clipped by 3 bases and J by 7 bases, with 14 bases between them. Germline CDR1 and CDR2: SGDLS and YYNGEE. This CDR3 is CASSDRAGRNEQFF. Written as DNA, the CDR3 is TGTGCCAGCAGCGACCGGGCAGGGAGGAATGAGCAGTTCTTC.

This clone was observed once. This chain links TRBV7-9 with TRBJ2-5, with TRBD2 as a possible D gene (7 bases). Germline lookup yields CDR1 SEHNR and CDR2 FQNEAQ (reference sequence). The CDR3 runs 13 residues. V lost 6 bases and J lost 5, with 13 bases in between. CDR3: CASSGGGRETQYF. The DNA for the CDR3 is TGTGCCAGCAGTGGGGGGGGCCGGGAGACCCAGTACTTC.

The chain has TRBV7-6 and TRBJ2-5; a possible D gene is TRBD2 (6 bases). Matching the DNA end better, TRBJ2-7 makes the J call doubtful. The length of the CDR3 is 13 residues. CDR1 is SGHVS and CDR2 is FNYEAQ in the germline V gene. The CDR3 region is CASSFGGGGEQYF. CDR3 coding DNA: TGTGCCAGCAGCTTCGGGGGAGGAGGCGAGCAGTACTTC.

V usage is TRBV9 and J usage is TRBJ2-2, with 12 positions matching TRBD2. Looked up from germline, CDR1 is SGDLS and CDR2 is YYNGEE. V shed 0 bases, J shed 4 bases, and the junction held 1 base outside the gene matches. This CDR3 is 16 amino acids long. This CDR3 reads CASSVEGLAGTGELFF. For the CDR3, the DNA is TGTGCCAGCAGCGTAGAGGGACTAGCGGGCACCGGGGAGCTGTTTTTT.

The V gene is TRBV27, the J gene TRBJ2-7; D perhaps matches TRBD1 (5 bases). The germline CDR1 and CDR2 sequences are MNHEY and SMNVEV (reference sequence). The CDR3 is made up of 18 amino acids. The V gene lost 0 bases and the J gene lost 3 bases, with 21 bases spanning the gap. The CDR3 loop is CASSLSWAGLIQGYEQYF. CDR3 bases: TGTGCCAGCAGTTTATCGTGGGCAGGGTTGATCCAAGGCTACGAGCAGTACTTC.

This clone occurred a few times. V gene TRBV30 combines with J gene TRBJ1-1; D possibly corresponds to TRBD1 (6 bases). Germline CDR1 and CDR2: GTSNPN and SVGIG (reference sequence). The CDR3 covers 13 residues. V was pared by 4 bases and J by 5 bases, with 14 bases between. CDR3 DNA sequence: TGTGCCTGGACCGGAGACAGGTCGACTGAAGCTTTCTTT. Its translation is CAWTGDRSTEAFF.

This chain joins TRBV7-9 and TRBJ2-7; D perhaps matches TRBD2 (6 bases). This CDR3 contains 16 residues. V lost 1 base, J lost 4 bases, and 17 bases lay in between. The germline V gene has CDR1 SEHNR and CDR2 FQNEAQ (reference sequence). The CDR3 reads CASSLVQAGGLYEQYF. The CDR3 bases are TGTGCCAGCAGCTTAGTCCAAGCGGGCGGCTTGTACGAGCAGTACTTC.

CDR3 region: CASRKTGTYEQYF. CDR3 in DNA: TGTGCCAGCAGAAAGACAGGGACCTACGAGCAGTACTTC. The chain uses TRBV6-5 and TRBJ2-7; 7 positions match TRBD1. Looked up from germline, CDR1 is MNHEY and CDR2 is SVGAGI. V shed 6 bases and J 2 bases; nucleotides not matched to a gene: 4. This CDR3 comprises 13 residues.

CDR3 in amino acids: CASSEKPSGGTSGNTIYF. In DNA form, the CDR3 reads TGTGCCAGCAGTGAAAAGCCCAGTGGGGGGACCTCTGGAAACACCATATATTTT. The J gene is TRBJ1-3, the V gene TRBV6-1; TRBD1 is a possible D gene (5 bases). Germline V gene lookup returns CDR1 MNHNS and CDR2 SASEGT. The CDR3 spans 18 residues. The V end lost 2 bases, the J end lost 0 bases, and 17 bases lay between the germline ends.

The J gene is TRBJ2-7, the V gene TRBV7-8, with 7 bases that match TRBD1. Per the germline V gene, CDR1 is SGHVS and CDR2 is FQNEAQ. The CDR3 extends over 14 amino acids. V dropped 5 bases and J dropped 7; count of bases not matched to a gene: 11. The CDR3 protein is CASSAGDSWKEQYF. DNA for the CDR3: TGTGCCAGCAGCGCCGGGGACAGCTGGAAAGAGCAGTACTTC. Drawing the rest from reference TRBV7-8 and TRBJ2-7, the complete variable domain is GAGVSQSPRYKVAKRGQDVALRCDPISGHVSLFWYQQALGQGPEFLTYFQNEAQLDKSGLPSDRFFAERPEGSVSTLKIQRTQQEDSAVYLCASSAGDSWKEQYFGPGTRLTVT.

This clone was found a few times. V gene TRBV2 combines with J gene TRBJ2-4; TRBD1 aligns across 7 bases. The germline CDR1 and CDR2 sequences are SNHLY and FYNNEI. Trimming removed 6 bases from V and 9 bases from J; junction bases left unmatched: 17. This CDR3 is 16 amino acids long. The CDR3 DNA reads TGTGCCAGCAGACCCACCGACAGGGCTAGGGTGGGCATTCAGTACTTC. This codes for CASRPTDRARVGIQYF.

V usage is TRBV7-9 and J usage is TRBJ2-3; 14 bases line up with TRBD2. Germline V gene sequence: CDR1 SEHNR, CDR2 FQNEAQ (reference sequence). The J segment lost 4 bases and the V segment lost 4 bases, leaving 10 bases of the junction unmatched. The CDR3 contains 18 residues. The CDR3 sequence is CASSSKIRLAGGSDTQYF. CDR3 nucleotide sequence: TGTGCCAGCAGCTCCAAAATAAGACTAGCGGGAGGGTCAGATACGCAGTATTTT.

The rearrangement uses TRBV19 and TRBJ1-5; no reliable D call. The CDR3 sequence is 15 residues long. Looked up from germline, CDR1 is LNHDA and CDR2 is SQIVND (reference sequence). V lost 5 bases to trimming and J lost 4 bases, with 15 bases between them. CDR3 in DNA: TGTGCCAGTAGTCCCAGAGGACGGGGAAATCAGCCCCAGCATTTT. Translated, it gives CASSPRGRGNQPQHF.

This rearrangement joins TRBV7-9 to TRBJ2-3; 7 bases fit TRBD2. This CDR3 spans 15 amino acids. J gave up 4 bases and V 5 bases, and 9 bases lay outside the gene matches. Germline CDR1 reads SEHNR; CDR2 reads FQNEAQ (reference sequence). In DNA, the CDR3 is TGTGCCAGCAGCGCTTTGGGGGGGTTGGCAGATACGCAGTATTTT. Its translation is CASSALGGLADTQYF.

This clone was found a few times. The rearrangement links TRBV6-6 to TRBJ2-2; a possible D gene is TRBD1 (6 bases). V lost 6 bases, J lost 6 bases, and 17 bases lay in between. Per the germline V gene, CDR1 is MNHNY and CDR2 is SVGAGI (reference sequence). The CDR3 loop spans 15 amino acids. The CDR3 protein is CASSKTGISPGELFF. CDR3 nucleotides: TGTGCCAGCAGCAAAACAGGGATTAGTCCCGGGGAGCTGTTTTTT.

The chain is built from TRBV6-5 and TRBJ2-7, with D unclear. The CDR3 runs to 15 residues. V was pared by 2 bases and J by 1 base, with 12 bases between. CDR1 is MNHEY and CDR2 is SVGAGI in the germline V gene. CDR3 amino acids: CASSYGRPYSYEQYF. The CDR3 nucleotides are TGTGCCAGCAGTTACGGGCGACCCTATTCCTACGAGCAGTACTTC.

This clone was picked up a small number of times. The J gene is TRBJ2-3, the V gene TRBV9; 8 bases map to TRBD2. The V gene end was trimmed by 4 bases and the J gene end by 4 bases; junction bases not matched to a gene: 5. The CDR3 extends over 14 amino acids. Germline-derived CDR1 and CDR2 are SGDLS and YYNGEE. This chain's CDR3 is CASSISGGADTQYF. Here the CDR3 DNA reads TGTGCCAGCAGCATAAGCGGGGGTGCAGATACGCAGTATTTT.

This chain uses TRBV20-1 with TRBJ2-7; 7 bases line up with TRBD1. The ends lost 5 bases at V and 4 bases at J; junction bases unmatched: 2. The CDR3 is made up of 11 amino acids. Germline CDR1 reads DFQATT; CDR2 reads SNEGSKA (reference sequence). CDR3 DNA: TGCAGTGCTTCGACAGGGTACGAGCAGTACTTC. Protein sequence: CSASTGYEQYF.

The chain is built from TRBV11-1 and TRBJ1-1, with D uncertain. Trimming stripped 5 bases from V and 0 bases from J, with 10 bases between. Per germline, CDR1 SGHAT and CDR2 FQDESV (reference sequence). The CDR3 is 14 amino acids. The CDR3 loop reads CASSLGGLNTEAFF. For the CDR3, the DNA is TGTGCCAGCAGCCTCGGAGGCCTGAACACTGAAGCTTTCTTT.

The V gene is TRBV28, the J gene TRBJ1-1; possible D gene TRBD1, 5 bases. The germline CDR1 and CDR2 sequences are MDHEN and SYDVKM. CDR3 length: 15 amino acids. V lost 5 bases and J 6 bases, leaving 19 bases between the germline ends. The CDR3 nucleotides are TGTGCCAGCAGTCTAAGTGGGACTCGAGGGCCTGAAGCTTTCTTT. Protein sequence: CASSLSGTRGPEAFF.

V is TRBV18 and J is TRBJ2-5; TRBD2 matches at 15 bases. CDR1 and CDR2 (germline): KGHSH, LQKENI. Losses at the gene ends were 3 bases for V and 5 bases for J; bases not matched to a gene: 1. The CDR3 loop spans 15 amino acids. The DNA for the CDR3 is TGTGCCAGCTCACCGGGACTAGCGGGAGGCGAGACCCAGTACTTC. Translated: CASSPGLAGGETQYF.

V is TRBV6-6 and J is TRBJ1-5; D is possibly TRBD1 (5 bases). CDR3 size: 14 residues. The ends were cut back, 6 bases at V and 0 bases at J, with 9 bases in the middle. Germline assignment: CDR1 MNHNY and CDR2 SVGAGI (reference sequence). CDR3 sequence reads: CASRDTISNQPQHF. The DNA for the CDR3 is TGTGCCAGCAGGGACACGATTAGCAATCAGCCCCAGCATTTT.

CDR3 DNA: TGTGCCACCAGCGGATTTGGTGGGGACAGGGCCACAGATACGCAGTATTTT. It is translated as CATSGFGGDRATDTQYF. This rearrangement joins TRBV15 to TRBJ2-3; 9 nucleotides agree with TRBD1. V lost 5 bases, J lost 2 bases, and 11 bases stayed unmatched. Germline loops: CDR1 LNHNV, CDR2 YYDKDF (reference sequence). There are 17 residues in the CDR3.

The chain employs TRBV5-3 and TRBJ2-7; 12 nucleotides match TRBD2. TRBV5-3 has ORF status, its function being uncertain. J was trimmed by 3 bases and V by 4 bases; bases with no gene match: 11. This CDR3 contains 17 residues. CDR3 bases: TGTGCCAGAAGCACCCCACCGACTAGCGGGAGTCGCTACGAGCAGTACTTC. Residues: CARSTPPTSGSRYEQYF.

There are a few counts of this clone. The CDR3: CASSDRGGNTGELFF. For the CDR3, the DNA is TGTGCCAGCAGCGACAGAGGGGGGAACACCGGGGAGCTGTTTTTT. The V call is TRBV7-9, the J call TRBJ2-2, with a possible D match to TRBD1 (6 bases). Trimming pared 5 bases from V and 1 base from J, leaving 11 bases between. Germline V lookup: CDR1 SEHNR, CDR2 FQNEAQ (reference sequence). This CDR3 contains 15 residues.

A word on this clone: The junction does not match germline at one end; this may be a read error. The chain employs TRBV20-1 and TRBJ2-1, with 7 positions matching TRBD2. There are 10 residues in the CDR3. The germline gives CDR1 DFQATT, CDR2 SNEGSKA (reference sequence). In DNA, the CDR3 is TGCAGTGCCACAGGACTAGAAGACGTCTTC. Translated, it gives CSATGLEDVF.

The CDR3: CASSFQFQRSSYEQYF. The CDR3 bases are TGTGCCAGCAGCTTCCAATTCCAGCGGAGCTCCTACGAGCAGTACTTC. The chain is built from TRBV5-4 and TRBJ2-7; tentative D call: TRBD2 (5 bases). There are 16 residues in the CDR3. Germline V gene data show CDR1 as SGHNT and CDR2 as YYREEE (reference sequence). The V gene lost 2 bases and the J gene lost 0 bases, with 15 bases spanning the gap.